At least ten counts were recorded for the clone carrying this T cell receptor (beta chain). Its antigen is unidentified. The data were taken from a study of T-cell reconstitution after alpha-beta-depleted transplantation in children. This CDR3 contains 13 residues. Trimming removed 0 bases at V and 10 bases at J, with 11 bases between. Germline V gives CDR1 SGDLS, CDR2 YYNGEE. Whole-study findings and limits: Diversity of TCRbeta at day 60 was high in some patients, arising from surviving recipient T cells and thymic progenitors. Newly produced T cells mostly accounted for T-cell counts and diversity one year post-transplant.

Unique molecular identifiers were used in preparing the TCRbeta library. MiXCR, applied by TCRdb to the PCR reads, yields one record per CDR3 protein. Of 480,000 or so distinct CDR3 sequences in the sample, 10% were seen once. Sequencing was performed on PBMCs, taken before TCRalphabeta/CD19-depleted stem cell transplant. The chain combines TRBV9 with TRBJ2-1; no firm D call. The receptor comes from a child aged 2 to 9 with inherited bone marrow failure, due to receive a stem cell transplant. The CDR3 loop is CASSVVAAGEQFF. CDR3 DNA: TGTGCCAGCAGCGTAGTCGCCGCCGGGGAGCAGTTCTTC.